This T cell receptor beta chain is drawn from a study of tumor and adjacent non-tumor tissue in lung cancer. The study, taken as a whole, reports: TCR diversity was significantly greater in tumor than normal lung tissue. In normal lung, the top 100 clones were significantly more dominant than in tumor.

This sample's RNA came from whole unsorted tissue. The normal lung tissue was taken more than 3 cm from the tumor edge. TCRbeta libraries were built with three rounds of nested PCR, modified from ARM-PCR. TCRdb itself ran the multiplex PCR reads through MiXCR, one entry per CDR3 protein. This sample has 100,000 or so distinct CDR3 sequences, with around three fifths found just once. The CDR3 has 14 residues. Per the germline V gene, CDR1 is MNHEY and CDR2 is SVGEGT. Trimming took off 8 bases at V and 2 bases at J, with 13 bases between the two ends. This clonotype was observed a handful of times. Its antigen is unknown.

This receptor was identified in a man aged 30 to 39 with non-small cell lung cancer. The chain has TRBV6-2 or TRBV6-3 and TRBJ1-5; the D is unclear. Sample: distant non-tumor lung tissue. The DNA for the CDR3 is TGTGCCAGCCGGCCGAGGGTGGGCAATCAGCCCCAGCATTTT. Its protein product is CASRPRVGNQPQHF.